The 9 T cell receptor beta chains presented below share a single source sample, sequenced in a study of sequential checkpoint blockade in melanoma. Treatment of the sample: randomized to nivolumab then ipilimumab (arm A) or the reverse (arm B). The data were produced by immunoSEQ multiplex PCR, yet TCRdb's version contains in-frame clones alone and is incomplete. Here the sample spans several thousand clones, around 72% being singletons. Sequenced material: CD8+ T cells sorted from blood (inferred from file names), taken from a patient given nivolumab and ipilimumab in sequence. The receptors originated from a human donor with melanoma.

The V call is TRBV7-8, the J call TRBJ2-1; 9 nucleotides agree with TRBD1. The CDR3 is 16 amino acids. The V segment lost 3 bases and the J segment 8 bases; nucleotides outside the gene matches: 11. CDR1 and CDR2 from the germline V gene are SGHVS and FQNEAQ. The CDR3 loop is CASSFLGTGNVYEQFF. CDR3 coding DNA: TGTGCCAGCAGCTTTTTAGGGACAGGGAACGTTTATGAGCAGTTCTTC.

The rearrangement links TRBV5-1 to TRBJ1-2, with TRBD1 matching over 7 bases. The germline V gene has CDR1 SGHRS and CDR2 YFSETQ. The CDR3 covers 15 residues. J gave up 7 bases and V 4 bases, and 13 bases lay outside the gene matches. In DNA form, the CDR3 reads TGCGCCAGCAGCCCGGCACAGGGGATGGGAATTGGCTACACCTTC. It is translated as CASSPAQGMGIGYTF.

V gene TRBV19 combines with J gene TRBJ2-7; TRBD2 matches 14 bases. V was clipped by 8 bases and J by 2 bases; unmatched bases: 5. Germline V CDR1 and CDR2: LNHDA, SQIVND (reference sequence). The length of the CDR3 is 15 residues. This chain's CDR3 is CASSLTSGRAYEQYF. The CDR3 DNA reads as TGTGCCAGTTCGTTGACTAGCGGGAGGGCCTACGAGCAGTACTTC.

This clone was seen only once. The chain carries TRBV25-1 and TRBJ2-1, with D perhaps matching TRBD2 (6 bases). Germline CDR1 reads MGHDK; CDR2 reads SYGVNS. Trimming shortened V by 4 bases and J by 6 bases, and 10 bases separated the two germline ends. The CDR3 spans 13 residues. The CDR3 DNA follows: TGTGCCAGCAGTGCCCGGGACTTCAATGAGCAGTTCTTC. It codes for CASSARDFNEQFF.

The gene calls are TRBV6-4 and TRBJ2-1, with 11 bases aligning to TRBD2. CDR3 length: 16 residues. V lost 5 bases and J lost 2; bases outside the gene matches: 5. From germline, CDR1 is MRHNA and CDR2 SNTAGT. The CDR3 nucleotides read TGTGCCAGCAGTCCGACTAGCGGGACCCCCTACAATGAGCAGTTCTTC. Translated: CASSPTSGTPYNEQFF.

The rearrangement uses TRBV4-3 and TRBJ2-6; D not certain. The V gene's germline CDR1 is LGHNA and CDR2 YSLEER. The V and J ends lost 0 bases and 1 base respectively, with 7 bases between them. The CDR3 sequence is 16 residues long. This chain's CDR3 is CASSQDVTSGANVLTF. The CDR3 region has the DNA TGCGCCAGCAGCCAAGATGTAACTTCTGGGGCCAACGTCCTGACTTTC.

The gene calls are TRBV7-8 and TRBJ2-5; 14 nucleotides align to TRBD2. Germline V gene sequence: CDR1 SGHVS, CDR2 FQNEAQ. Trimming cost V 4 bases and J 5 bases; bases outside gene matches: 9. The CDR3 consists of 17 residues. Written as DNA, the CDR3 is TGTGCCAGCAGCTCCCCCAGGACTAGCGGGAGGCGGGAGACCCAGTACTTC. Residues: CASSSPRTSGRRETQYF.

V gene TRBV14 combines with J gene TRBJ2-1; possible D gene TRBD2, 5 bases. The CDR3 covers 10 residues. CDR1 is SGHDN and CDR2 is FVKESK in the germline V gene. V lost 1 base, J lost 15 bases, and 7 bases lay in between. CDR3 sequence (DNA): TGTGCCAGCAGCCAAGGACGGGGGTTCTTC. Protein sequence: CASSQGRGFF.

V usage is TRBV6-5 and J usage is TRBJ1-1; no clear D gene. CDR1 is MNHEY and CDR2 is SVGAGI in the germline V gene. The V end was cut by 5 bases, the J end by 2 bases, with 9 bases between. The CDR3 is made up of 13 amino acids. CDR3 amino acids: CASSGRSNTEAFF. The DNA for the CDR3 is TGTGCCAGCAGTGGGCGAAGCAACACTGAAGCTTTCTTT.